The 2 T cell receptor beta chains listed next were all sequenced from one sample in a study of T cells in localized non-small cell lung cancer. Here immunoSEQ multiplex PCR was the method, and the copy in TCRdb shows in-frame clones only, minus some. The sample shows about 75,000 clones, 80% of them seen only once. This sample comprised peripheral blood, obtained before any cancer treatment. The source is a female donor of 60 years or more with stage I lung adenocarcinoma.

On this clone itself: Other DNA sequences in the sample encode the same CDR3. This rearrangement joins TRBV30 to TRBJ2-1; 7 bases match TRBD2. Germline values: CDR1 GTSNPN, CDR2 SVGIG (reference sequence). Trimming at V came to 0 bases and at J to 9 bases, leaving 8 bases not matched to a gene. This CDR3 has 14 residues. CDR3 nucleotide sequence: TGTGCCTGGAGTGTACTGGCGGGCGGGGGTGAGCAGTTCTTC. Translated: CAWSVLAGGGEQFF.

This chain joins TRBV5-8 and TRBJ1-1, with 7 bases matching TRBD1. Trimming cost V 3 bases and J 0 bases; bases outside gene matches: 5. The CDR3 length is 15 residues. The germline gives CDR1 SGHTS, CDR2 YDEGEE. The DNA for the CDR3 is TGTGCCAGCAGCTCGGGACAGCTCCTGAACACTGAAGCTTTCTTT. It yields the protein CASSSGQLLNTEAFF. Supplemented by reference TRBV5-8 and TRBJ1-1, the full variable domain reads EAGVTQSPTHLIKTRGQQATLRCSPISGHTSVYWYQQALGLGLQFLLWYDEGEERNRGNFPPRFSGRQFPNYSSELNVNALELEDSALYLCASSSGQLLNTEAFFGQGTRLTVV.